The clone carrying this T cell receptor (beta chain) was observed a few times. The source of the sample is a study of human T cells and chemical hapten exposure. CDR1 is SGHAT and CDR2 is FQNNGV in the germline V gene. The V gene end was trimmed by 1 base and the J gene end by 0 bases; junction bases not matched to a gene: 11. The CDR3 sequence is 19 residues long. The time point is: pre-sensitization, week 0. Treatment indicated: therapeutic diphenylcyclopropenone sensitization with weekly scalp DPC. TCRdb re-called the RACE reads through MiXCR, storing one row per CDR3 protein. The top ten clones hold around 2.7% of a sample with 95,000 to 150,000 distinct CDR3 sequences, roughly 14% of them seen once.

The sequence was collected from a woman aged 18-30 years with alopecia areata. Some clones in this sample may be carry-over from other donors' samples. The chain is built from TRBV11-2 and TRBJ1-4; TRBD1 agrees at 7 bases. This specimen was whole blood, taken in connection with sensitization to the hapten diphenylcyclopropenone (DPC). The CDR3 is CASSLGWDSRKATNEKLFF. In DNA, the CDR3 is TGTGCCAGCAGCTTAGGATGGGACAGTAGAAAAGCAACTAATGAAAAACTGTTTTTT.